The rows below give T cell receptor beta chains drawn from one sample of a study of Ad26.COV2.S vaccination and SARS-CoV-2 variants. Assay: immunoSEQ multiplex PCR; the TCRdb copy retains only in-frame clones and omits some. The sample has around 450,000 clones, approximately 90% seen once. Sequenced here: peripheral blood, sampled in a trial of Ad26.COV2.S vaccine versus placebo. The origin of the receptors is a person aged 18-65 years who received the Ad26.COV2.S COVID-19 vaccine or a placebo. The CDR3 runs from the conserved cysteine through the conserved F or W. The D gene is left open where the match is weak. Size is omitted from some rows. Given values are once, few, many or a class for expanded clones.

cdr3_aa cdr3_nt clone_size d_call j_call v_call
CASSNDLTGTGVGYTF TGTGCCAGCAGCAACGACCTCACCGGGACAGGGGTAGGCTACACCTTC . TRBD1 TRBJ1-2 TRBV9
CASSQRIQGRYTF TGTGCCAGCAGCCAACGCATACAGGGTCGCTACACCTTC few . TRBJ1-2 TRBV3-1/TRBV3-2
CASSFSTSGTYEQYF TGTGCCAGCAGCTTTTCGACTAGCGGAACCTACGAGCAGTACTTC . TRBD2 TRBJ2-7 TRBV7-2
CASSVGIAGYDEQYF TGTGCCAGCAGCGTAGGGATAGCGGGATACGACGAGCAGTACTTC . TRBD2 TRBJ2-7 TRBV9
CASSYTETNTGELFF TGTGCCAGCAGTTACACAGAGACGAACACCGGGGAGCTGTTTTTT . . TRBJ2-2 TRBV6-2/TRBV6-3
CASSQDSGRASEETQYF TGCGCCAGCAGCCAAGACAGCGGGAGGGCCTCGGAAGAGACCCAGTACTTC . TRBD2 TRBJ2-5 TRBV4-1
CASSPRGRDSDTQYF TGTGCCAGCAGCCCGAGGGGGCGGGACTCAGATACGCAGTATTTT . . TRBJ2-3 TRBV5-4
CASSHPAGGPGETQYF TGCGCCAGCAGCCACCCAGCGGGAGGGCCCGGAGAGACCCAGTACTTC . TRBD2 TRBJ2-5 TRBV4-1
CASSSSSGPYNEQFF TGTGCCAGCAGTTCCTCTAGCGGTCCCTACAATGAGCAGTTCTTC once TRBD2 TRBJ2-1 TRBV27
CASSTGGLNTIYF TGTGCCAGCAGTACAGGGGGGTTGAACACCATATATTTT . TRBD1 TRBJ1-3 TRBV28
CASSMRGPSTDTQYF TGTGCCAGTAGTATGCGGGGGCCCAGCACAGATACGCAGTATTTT . . TRBJ2-3 TRBV19
CASREGGTDTQYF TGCGCCAGCCGGGAGGGGGGGACAGATACGCAGTATTTT once TRBD2 TRBJ2-3 TRBV10-2
CASSQGFSGELFF TGTGCCAGCAGTCAGGGGTTTAGCGGGGAGCTGTTTTTT . . TRBJ2-2 TRBV12-3/TRBV12-4
CASSQDLISGGLNEQFF TGCGCCAGCAGCCAAGATCTTATTAGCGGGGGGCTCAATGAGCAGTTCTTC . TRBD2 TRBJ2-1 TRBV4-3
CASSNRHRDRGQWALEKLFF TGTGCCAGCAGCAACAGGCACCGGGACAGGGGGCAATGGGCCCTTGAAAAACTGTTTTTT . TRBD1 TRBJ1-4 TRBV7-9
CASSIGRAAFF TGTGCCAGTAGTATTGGGCGGGCAGCTTTCTTT . . TRBJ1-1 TRBV19
CATSESLAYRGIQYF TGTGCCACCAGCGAGAGTCTAGCATATCGAGGCATTCAGTACTTC . . TRBJ2-4 TRBV15
CASSQGGRNEQFF TGTGCCAGCAGCCAAGGAGGACGCAATGAGCAGTTCTTC . . TRBJ2-1 TRBV4-2
CASSATGRGQPQHF TGTGCCAGCAGTGCGACAGGTAGGGGTCAGCCCCAGCATTTT . . TRBJ1-5 TRBV6-6
CASSLARGEQFF TGTGCCAGCAGCTTGGCGAGAGGTGAGCAGTTCTTC few . TRBJ2-1 TRBV7-3
CASSSSLGQQNTGELFF TGTGCCAGCAGCTCCTCCTTGGGACAGCAAAACACCGGGGAGCTGTTTTTT . TRBD1 TRBJ2-2 TRBV7-9
CASSRAAGYQETQYF TGTGCCAGCAGCCGGGCCGCCGGCTACCAAGAGACCCAGTACTTC . . TRBJ2-5 TRBV6-5
CASKGASGGAGPDEQFF TGTGCCAGTAAAGGGGCTAGCGGGGGGGCCGGGCCTGATGAGCAGTTCTTC . TRBD2 TRBJ2-1 TRBV2
CASSLQGALPNTEAFF TGTGCCAGCAGTTTACAGGGGGCATTACCGAACACTGAAGCTTTCTTT . TRBD1 TRBJ1-1 TRBV27
CASSLGQGGGEQFF TGTGCCAGCAGCTTAGGCCAGGGGGGTGGTGAGCAGTTCTTC . . TRBJ2-1 TRBV7-3
CASSLSRVGTEAFF TGTGCCAGCAGCTTATCCAGGGTGGGGACTGAAGCTTTCTTT . . TRBJ1-1 TRBV7-9
CASSYGTSGWGEQYF TGTGCCAGCAGTTACGGGACTAGCGGGTGGGGCGAGCAGTACTTC . TRBD2 TRBJ2-7 TRBV27
CASSQGGDRGWIGYTF TGCGCCAGCAGCCAAGGGGGGGACAGGGGATGGATTGGCTACACCTTC once TRBD1 TRBJ1-2 TRBV4-1
CASSGEPRTGEQFF TGTGCCAGCAGCGGGGAGCCTAGGACCGGTGAGCAGTTCTTC . . TRBJ2-1 TRBV9
CASSFPPSERGTGELFF TGTGCCAGCAGCTTCCCGCCGAGCGAAAGGGGGACCGGGGAGCTGTTTTTT . . TRBJ2-2 TRBV7-9
CASRVPLTGGSYEQYF TGTGCCAGCAGGGTTCCCCTGACAGGGGGCAGCTACGAGCAGTACTTC . TRBD1 TRBJ2-7 TRBV28
CASSVGAEAGREQFF TGTGCCAGCAGCGTAGGGGCAGAAGCAGGACGGGAGCAGTTCTTC . . TRBJ2-1 TRBV9
CAWSPGTGSNQPQHF TGTGCCTGGAGTCCCGGGACAGGGAGCAATCAGCCCCAGCATTTT . TRBD1 TRBJ1-5 TRBV30
CASSLVGGLRNTEAFF TGCGCCAGCAGCTTGGTTGGGGGCTTACGAAACACTGAAGCTTTCTTT . . TRBJ1-1 TRBV5-1
CASSLPVWEGLNTEAFF TGTGCCAGCAGCTTACCTGTATGGGAGGGACTGAACACTGAAGCTTTCTTT . . TRBJ1-1 TRBV7-9
CASSLIGNQETQYF TGTGCCAGCAGTTTAATAGGCAACCAAGAGACCCAGTACTTC . . TRBJ2-5 TRBV27
CAWSIGLAVDNEQFF TGTGCCTGGAGTATCGGACTAGCGGTCGACAATGAGCAGTTCTTC . TRBD2 TRBJ2-1 TRBV30
CASSQVSAKGRYTF TGTGCCAGCAGCCAAGTCTCGGCGAAGGGCCGCTACACCTTC . . TRBJ1-2 TRBV3-1/TRBV3-2
CATSSTGIEYGYTF TGTGCCACCAGCAGTACAGGGATAGAGTATGGCTACACCTTC . . TRBJ1-2 TRBV24-1
CASSPRQATLVHHGYTF TGTGCCAGCAGCCCCAGACAGGCAACTTTAGTCCACCATGGCTACACCTTC few . TRBJ1-2 TRBV3-1/TRBV3-2
CASSFNREAGYTF TGTGCCAGCAGCTTTAACAGGGAGGCTGGCTACACCTTC . . TRBJ1-2 TRBV11-2
CSVEDQGPRSYNEQFF TGCAGCGTTGAGGACCAGGGCCCACGCTCCTACAATGAGCAGTTCTTC . . TRBJ2-1 TRBV29-1
CASSYSEAGVKETQYF TGTGCCAGCAGTTACTCAGAGGCGGGAGTGAAAGAGACCCAGTACTTC . TRBD2 TRBJ2-5 TRBV6-5
CASSASLGDTQYF TGTGCCAGCAGCGCCAGCCTGGGGGATACGCAGTATTTT . . TRBJ2-3 TRBV9
CASSPPKLSYTF TGTGCCAGCTCTCCGCCTAAGCTGAGCTACACCTTC . . TRBJ1-2 TRBV6-6
CASSPRTGNTEAFF TGTGCCAGCTCACCGCGGACAGGGAACACTGAAGCTTTCTTT . TRBD1 TRBJ1-1 TRBV18
CASIWAGTGELFF TGTGCCAGCATCTGGGCAGGGACCGGGGAGCTGTTTTTT . . TRBJ2-2 TRBV5-5
CATSRAPGLNEKLFF TGTGCCACCAGCAGAGCTCCGGGCCTAAATGAAAAACTGTTTTTT . . TRBJ1-4 TRBV15
CASSQRGPQTPLHF TGTGCCAGCAGCCAACGGGGCCCCCAAACACCCCTCCACTTT . . TRBJ1-6 TRBV3-1/TRBV3-2
CASRQEGGQPQHF TGTGCCAGCAGACAAGAGGGGGGCCAGCCCCAGCATTTT . . TRBJ1-5 TRBV28
CASSLTGEGSYTF TGTGCCAGCAGCTTGACAGGGGAAGGGAGCTACACCTTC . TRBD1 TRBJ1-2 TRBV5-4
CASSGGLAGGAGANVLTF TGTGCCAGCAGTGGGGGTCTAGCGGGAGGTGCTGGGGCCAACGTCCTGACTTTC . TRBD2 TRBJ2-6 TRBV2
CASSLLGAEGYTPYF TGTGCCAGCAGCTTGTTGGGGGCGGAGGGCTATACACCGTACTTC . . TRBJ2-7 TRBV5-4
CAWNPTTGGTEAFF TGTGCCTGGAATCCGACAACCGGGGGCACTGAAGCTTTCTTT . . TRBJ1-1 TRBV30
CASRGGLLAFF TGTGCCAGCAGGGGAGGGCTGTTGGCTTTCTTT few . TRBJ1-1 TRBV2
CASSSFVAARDTQYF TGTGCCAGCAGCTCGTTTGTAGCGGCCCGCGATACGCAGTATTTT once . TRBJ2-3 TRBV7-2
CASSILGQGDYGYTF TGTGCCAGTAGTATATTGGGACAGGGGGACTATGGCTACACCTTC . TRBD1 TRBJ1-2 TRBV19
CASSLFSGANVLTF TGTGCCAGCAGCTTATTCTCTGGGGCCAACGTCCTGACTTTC . . TRBJ2-6 TRBV7-3
CASSLRTSDQPQHF TGTGCCAGCAGCTTAAGAACGTCGGATCAGCCCCAGCATTTT . . TRBJ1-5 TRBV7-8